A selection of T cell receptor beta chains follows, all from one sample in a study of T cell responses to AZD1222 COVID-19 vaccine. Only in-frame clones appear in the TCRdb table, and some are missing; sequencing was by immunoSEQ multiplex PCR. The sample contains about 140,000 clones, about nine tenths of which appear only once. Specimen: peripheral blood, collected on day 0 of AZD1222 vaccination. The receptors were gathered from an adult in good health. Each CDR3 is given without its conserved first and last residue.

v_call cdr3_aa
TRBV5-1 ASSLPGHTSYEQY
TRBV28 ASRSPGTGNYGYT
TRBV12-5 ASGLSGAGRYYNEQF
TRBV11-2 ASSLELGVIGNTEAF
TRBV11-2 ASSLDVLGARYEQY
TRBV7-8 ASSPRQPRNTEAF
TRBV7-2 ASSFTGNSNQPQH
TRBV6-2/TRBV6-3 ASSRPGQGSEQY
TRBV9 ASSVAGSGYNEQF
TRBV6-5 ASSPLWERTGGYT
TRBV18 ASSQQGQGTEAF
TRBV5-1 ASSPLDRGTNEQY
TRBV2 ASSDRALGAYQPQH
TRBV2 ASSAGSNYGYT
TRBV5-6 ASIKERGATVNNEQF
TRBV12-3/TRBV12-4 ASSSRGQAF
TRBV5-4 ASSTGLAGKETQY
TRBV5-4 ASSSPDRVQHNEQF
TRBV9 ASSPNGNIQY
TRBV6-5 ASSLVVSGANVLT
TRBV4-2 ASSQDPSGYEQY
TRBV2 ASSQTRDRIYNEQF
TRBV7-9 ASSPTGSQPQH
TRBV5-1 ASSPQGLRGPGSEQF
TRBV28 ASSSRSPGHRNYGYT
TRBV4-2 ASSQESIRGSGNTIY
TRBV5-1 ASSSRTSGGNTDTQY
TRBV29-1 SVEDQGLSYEQY
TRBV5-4 ASSRDRGNNQPQH
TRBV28 ASSRSGSGYEQY